One and the same sample provided the 21 T cell receptor beta chains below, sequenced in a study of T-cell reconstitution after alpha-beta-depleted transplantation in children. This sample's TCRbeta library carried unique molecular identifier barcodes. TCRdb itself ran the PCR reads through MiXCR, one entry per CDR3 protein. The sample lists hundreds of thousands of distinct CDR3 sequences, roughly 13% occurring once. The specimen was PBMCs, mostly from graft donor cells, collected 360 days after TCRalphabeta/CD19-depleted stem cell transplant. Receptors originate from a male patient aged 10 to 17 who had a stem cell transplant for acute myeloid leukemia, so the T cells may come from the graft donor.

This chain joins TRBV12-3 or TRBV12-4 and TRBJ1-6, with TRBD1 matching 8 bases. The CDR3 spans 15 residues. With 4 bases clipped from V and 7 bases from J, the junction kept 6 bases outside the gene matches. The chain's CDR3 is CASSWGQVWNSPLHF. The CDR3 DNA reads as TGTGCCAGCAGTTGGGGACAGGTCTGGAATTCACCCCTCCACTTT.

Many counts were recorded for this clonotype. The chain links TRBV27 to TRBJ2-3; unclear D gene. The V and J ends lost 0 bases and 8 bases respectively, with 9 bases between them. This CDR3 has 13 residues. CDR1 MNHEY and CDR2 SMNVEV come from the germline V gene (reference sequence). CDR3 DNA: TGTGCCAGCAGTTTATCCTCGGTTGGTACGCAGTATTTT. This sequence encodes CASSLSSVGTQYF.

This clonotype was picked up many times. The chain recombines TRBV9 with TRBJ1-5; a possible D gene is TRBD1 (5 bases). CDR1 and CDR2 (germline): SGDLS, YYNGEE. This CDR3 contains 15 residues. Trimming removed 3 bases at V and 4 bases at J, with 14 bases between. The CDR3, as DNA: TGTGCCAGCAGCGCGGGGACGGGGGGAAATCAGCCCCAGCATTTT. Protein: CASSAGTGGNQPQHF.

This clonotype appeared many times. The rearrangement uses TRBV20-1 and TRBJ1-4, with unresolved D. This CDR3 has 15 residues. Trimming took 0 bases from V and 4 from J, leaving 12 bases between them. Germline values: CDR1 DFQATT, CDR2 SNEGSKA (reference sequence). Here the CDR3 reads CSARDRGKGNEKLFF. In DNA form, the CDR3 reads TGCAGTGCTAGAGATCGAGGGAAGGGTAATGAAAAACTGTTTTTT.

This clonotype occurred many times. The V gene is TRBV7-2, the J gene TRBJ1-4; 8 bases are a match to TRBD1. This CDR3 contains 14 residues. The ends lost 3 bases at V and 6 bases at J; junction bases unmatched: 3. Germline V CDR1 and CDR2: SGHTA, FQGNSA. CDR3 in DNA: TGTGCCAGCAGCTTGGGACAGGTCCATGAAAAACTGTTTTTT. Protein product: CASSLGQVHEKLFF.

The gene calls are TRBV6-5 and TRBJ2-5, with no clear D. The CDR3 has 15 residues. Trimming pared 3 bases from V and 2 bases from J, leaving 13 bases between. In germline, CDR1 is MNHEY, CDR2 SVGAGI. In DNA form, the CDR3 reads TGTGCCAGCAGTTATTATCGGACGGATCAAGAGACCCAGTACTTC. Translation: CASSYYRTDQETQYF.

This clonotype came up a few times. The chain uses TRBV19 and TRBJ2-5; 13 nucleotides line up with TRBD2. The germline CDR1 and CDR2 sequences are LNHDA and SQIVND (reference sequence). This CDR3 is built from 13 residues. Unmatched junction bases numbered 2, after V lost 8 bases and J lost 5 bases. The CDR3 region has the DNA TGTGCCAGTCGGACTAGCGGGAGCGAGACCCAGTACTTC. Translation gives CASRTSGSETQYF.

This chain connects TRBV20-1 to TRBJ2-5, with D unresolved. The germline gives CDR1 DFQATT, CDR2 SNEGSKA (reference sequence). V lost 2 bases, J lost 2 bases, and 3 bases lay in between. CDR3 size: 11 residues. This chain's CDR3 is CSARLQETQYF. DNA of the CDR3: TGCAGTGCTAGACTACAAGAGACCCAGTACTTC.

This clonotype was observed at least ten times. The V call is TRBV29-1, the J call TRBJ2-3, with 7 positions matching TRBD1. Germline loops: CDR1 SQVTM, CDR2 ANQGSEA. This CDR3 spans 17 amino acids. After removal of 5 bases from V and 2 bases from J, the junction contained 16 bases not matched to a gene. Here the CDR3 DNA reads TGCAGCGTTCCCAGAGACGGACAGGTCAATCCCACAGATACGCAGTATTTT. Its translation: CSVPRDGQVNPTDTQYF.

The chain recombines TRBV20-1 with TRBJ2-3; D is unresolved. The CDR3 loop spans 16 amino acids. Trimming shortened V by 0 bases and J by 0 bases, and 13 bases separated the two germline ends. CDR1 and CDR2 from the germline V gene are DFQATT and SNEGSKA (reference sequence). This CDR3 is CSARDPGKTSTDTQYF. The CDR3 nucleotides read TGCAGTGCTAGAGATCCCGGAAAAACTAGCACAGATACGCAGTATTTT.

This chain connects TRBV2 to TRBJ2-3, with D unclear. Germline CDR1 and CDR2: SNHLY and FYNNEI. This CDR3 comprises 13 residues. The germline V and J ends were trimmed by 6 bases and 4 bases, with 11 bases remaining between them. CDR3: CASRAAGADTQYF. DNA for the CDR3: TGTGCCAGCAGGGCTGCTGGCGCAGATACGCAGTATTTT.

This sequence joins TRBV7-9 and TRBJ1-1; possibly TRBD1 for D (6 bases). This CDR3 is 12 amino acids long. The V gene's germline CDR1 is SEHNR and CDR2 FQNEAQ (reference sequence). Trimming removed 6 bases from V and 11 bases from J, with 16 bases in between. CDR3 region: CASSRGGLRAFF. The CDR3 DNA sequence: TGTGCCAGCAGTAGAGGGGGTCTGAGGGCTTTCTTT.

This clonotype was seen at least ten times. CDR3 region: CSVARTGLVMGEQYF. The DNA of the CDR3 is TGCAGCGTTGCGCGGACAGGGTTGGTTATGGGCGAGCAGTACTTC. V and J are TRBV29-1 and TRBJ2-7; 8 positions match TRBD1. This CDR3 spans 15 amino acids. The germline V gene encodes CDR1 SQVTM and CDR2 ANQGSEA. The J segment lost 6 bases and the V segment lost 4 bases, leaving 14 bases of the junction unmatched.

This clonotype was recorded many times. The chain carries TRBV6-5 and TRBJ2-7; 9 bases fit TRBD2. The CDR3 is 17 residues long. J lost 6 bases, V lost 0 bases, and 12 bases had no gene match. Germline CDR1 MNHEY, CDR2 SVGAGI. The CDR3 DNA reads TGTGCCAGCAGTTACTCGCCTAGCGGGAAATCGCTCTTCGAGCAGTACTTC. It translates to CASSYSPSGKSLFEQYF.

V gene TRBV20-1 combines with J gene TRBJ2-1; no clear D gene. Germline lookup yields CDR1 DFQATT and CDR2 SNEGSKA (reference sequence). Trimming removed 2 bases from V and 8 bases from J, with 10 bases in between. The CDR3 totals 12 residues. CDR3 sequence reads: CSARRYSDEQFF. In DNA form, the CDR3 reads TGCAGTGCTAGAAGGTACTCGGATGAGCAGTTCTTC.

The V and J genes are TRBV4-3 and TRBJ1-2; D unresolved. This CDR3 is built from 17 residues. V was clipped by 0 bases and J by 5 bases, with 19 bases between them. Germline-derived CDR1 and CDR2 are LGHNA and YSLEER. The DNA for the CDR3 is TGCGCCAGCAGCCAAGAAGCGGACCGACGGTTTAAGTATGGCTACACCTTC. Its protein is CASSQEADRRFKYGYTF.

This clonotype was seen ten or more times. This chain connects TRBV14 to TRBJ2-7; no definite D call. Germline CDR1 and CDR2: SGHDN and FVKESK. V lost 0 bases to trimming and J lost 0 bases, with 12 bases between them. CDR3 length equals 16 residues. The CDR3 spells CASSQERVRGSYEQYF. CDR3 sequence (DNA): TGTGCCAGCAGCCAAGAACGCGTACGTGGCTCCTACGAGCAGTACTTC.

This clonotype was observed a few times. V and J are TRBV27 and TRBJ2-1; D gene unclear. Per germline, CDR1 MNHEY and CDR2 SMNVEV (reference sequence). V shed 6 bases and J shed 3 bases, with 15 bases lying between them. The CDR3 is made up of 15 amino acids. CDR3 protein: CASRTGTQIYNEQFF. The CDR3 DNA reads as TGTGCCAGCAGGACGGGTACCCAGATCTACAATGAGCAGTTCTTC.

The rearrangement links TRBV27 to TRBJ2-7, with 9 bases lining up with TRBD2. The V and J ends lost 5 bases and 2 bases, in that order; junction bases with no gene match: 7. The CDR3 is 15 residues long. Germline loops: CDR1 MNHEY, CDR2 SMNVEV (reference sequence). The CDR3 protein is CASSPIAGVTYEQYF. CDR3 nucleotides: TGTGCCAGCAGTCCCATAGCGGGAGTGACCTACGAGCAGTACTTC.

This clonotype occurred a few times. The chain uses TRBV9 and TRBJ2-2; D is undetermined. CDR1 and CDR2 (germline): SGDLS, YYNGEE. The V gene lost 4 bases and the J gene lost 6 bases, with 10 bases spanning the gap. The CDR3 is 13 amino acids. As DNA, the CDR3 is TGTGCCAGCAGCTCCAGGACGGCCGGGGAGCTGTTTTTT. Translating it yields CASSSRTAGELFF. The complete variable domain, with remaining parts taken from reference TRBV9 and TRBJ2-2, reads DSGVTQTPKHLITATGQRVTLRCSPRSGDLSVYWYQQSLDQGLQFLIQYYNGEERAKGNILERFSAQQFPDLHSELNLSSLELGDSALYFCASSSRTAGELFFGEGSRLTVL.

As DNA, the CDR3 is TGCAGCGTGGGGGGGTTACTAGCGGGAGGGCCCTACGAGCAGTACTTC. This gives the protein CSVGGLLAGGPYEQYF. V usage is TRBV29-1 and J usage is TRBJ2-7; 13 bases are shared with TRBD2. V shed 6 bases and J 2 bases; nucleotides not matched to a gene: 10. The CDR3 runs to 16 residues. CDR1 and CDR2 (germline): SQVTM, ANQGSEA.